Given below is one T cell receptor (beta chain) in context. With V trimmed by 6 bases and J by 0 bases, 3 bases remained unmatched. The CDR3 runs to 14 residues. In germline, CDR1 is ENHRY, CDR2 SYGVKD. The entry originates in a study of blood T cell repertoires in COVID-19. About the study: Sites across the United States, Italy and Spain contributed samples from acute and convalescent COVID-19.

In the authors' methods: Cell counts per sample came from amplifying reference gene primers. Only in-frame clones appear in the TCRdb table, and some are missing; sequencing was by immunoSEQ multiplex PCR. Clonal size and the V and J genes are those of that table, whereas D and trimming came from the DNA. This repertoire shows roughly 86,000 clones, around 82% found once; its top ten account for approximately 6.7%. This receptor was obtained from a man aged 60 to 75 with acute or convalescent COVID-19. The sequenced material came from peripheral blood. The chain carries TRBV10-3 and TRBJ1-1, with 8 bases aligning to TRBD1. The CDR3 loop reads CAIRGDRMNTEAFF. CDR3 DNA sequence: TGTGCCATCAGGGGGGACAGGATGAACACTGAAGCTTTCTTT.